Each of the 30 T cell receptor beta chains below was sequenced from the same sample in a study of blood T cell repertoires in COVID-19. Data came from immunoSEQ multiplex PCR; TCRdb stores just in-frame clones and leaves some out. Of a few hundred thousand clones listed, over 75% were seen once; the top ten hold approximately 1%. The sequenced sample was PBMCs or T cells enriched from blood (not recorded which). Receptors were obtained from a woman aged 30 to 39 who had recovered from COVID-19.

The chain employs TRBV3-1 (or the pseudogene TRBV3-2) and TRBJ2-5, with a possible D match to TRBD2 (7 bases). The CDR3 is made up of 14 amino acids. V lost 8 bases and J lost 5, with 18 bases in between. The germline CDR1 and CDR2 sequences are LGHDT and YNNKEL (reference sequence). CDR3 sequence (DNA): TGTGCCAGCGGGGTTCGGGGGGCTGGGGAGACCCAGTACTTC. Its protein product is CASGVRGAGETQYF.

This chain joins TRBV12-5 and TRBJ1-3, with no clear D. The germline gives CDR1 LGHNT, CDR2 FRNRAP. Trimming took off 7 bases at V and 3 bases at J, with 7 bases between the two ends. CDR3 length equals 12 residues. CDR3 in DNA: TGTGCTAGTGCCGGGGATGGAAACACCATATATTTT. It yields the protein CASAGDGNTIYF. The full variable domain, rest sourced from reference TRBV12-5 and TRBJ1-3, is DARVTQTPRHKVTEMGQEVTMRCQPILGHNTVFWYRQTMMQGLELLAYFRNRAPLDDSGMPKDRFSAEMPDATLATLKIQPSEPRDSAVYFCASAGDGNTIYFGEGSWLTVV.

A few counts support this clone. This chain links TRBV19 with TRBJ1-1; TRBD1 matches at 10 bases. The germline CDR1 and CDR2 sequences are LNHDA and SQIVND (reference sequence). Unmatched junction bases numbered 11, after V lost 6 bases and J lost 1 base. There are 17 residues in the CDR3. The chain's CDR3 is CASRKDRGRGGNTEAFF. The CDR3 coding sequence is TGTGCCAGTAGGAAAGACAGGGGGCGAGGCGGGAACACTGAAGCTTTCTTT.

V and J are TRBV30 and TRBJ1-6, with 7 nucleotides matching TRBD1. The V gene's germline CDR1 is GTSNPN and CDR2 SVGIG (reference sequence). The CDR3 runs to 15 residues. Unmatched junction bases numbered 3, after V lost 0 bases and J lost 4 bases. CDR3 region: CAWSVSGQYNSPLHF. The CDR3 nucleotides read TGTGCCTGGAGTGTTTCGGGACAGTATAATTCACCCCTCCACTTT.

The chain is built from TRBV7-8 and TRBJ2-5, with 8 positions matching TRBD1. Germline V lookup: CDR1 SGHVS, CDR2 FQNEAQ. The CDR3 is made up of 14 amino acids. V lost 3 bases, J lost 5 bases, and 5 bases stayed unmatched. The chain's CDR3 is CASSFAGGMETQYF. CDR3 coding DNA: TGTGCCAGCAGCTTTGCAGGGGGCATGGAGACCCAGTACTTC.

This rearrangement joins TRBV9 to TRBJ1-3; D is perhaps TRBD1 (5 bases). The ends were cut back, 0 bases at V and 4 bases at J, with 14 bases in the middle. The CDR3 length is 16 residues. Germline V gene sequence: CDR1 SGDLS, CDR2 YYNGEE. Written as DNA, the CDR3 is TGTGCCAGCAGCGTAGATGACAGTTTGAAGGGAAACACCATATATTTT. As protein: CASSVDDSLKGNTIYF.

This chain joins TRBV12-5 and TRBJ2-7, with no clear D. V gave up 6 bases and J gave up 1 base, with 10 bases separating them. CDR3 size: 13 residues. Germline V gene sequence: CDR1 LGHNT, CDR2 FRNRAP. The CDR3 region has the DNA TGTGCTAGTGGGACGACTGATTCCTACGAGCAGTACTTC. Translation: CASGTTDSYEQYF.

The chain combines TRBV10-1 with TRBJ1-2, with D perhaps TRBD1 (5 bases). V dropped 5 bases and J dropped 3 bases, with 13 bases sitting between them. The CDR3 is 14 residues long. Germline loops: CDR1 WNHNN, CDR2 SYGVQD (reference sequence). CDR3 region: CASSQGAGHYGYTF. As DNA, the CDR3 is TGCGCCAGCAGTCAAGGGGCAGGTCACTATGGCTACACCTTC.

V usage is TRBV7-9 and J usage is TRBJ1-1, with 7 bases lining up with TRBD1. Germline CDR1 is SEHNR and CDR2 is FQNEAQ (reference sequence). This CDR3 is 15 amino acids long. Trimming cost V 4 bases and J 4 bases; bases outside gene matches: 9. CDR3 DNA: TGTGCCAGCAGCTCCCAGGGACAGAGAGGCACTGAAGCTTTCTTT. Amino acid sequence: CASSSQGQRGTEAFF. Drawing the rest from reference TRBV7-9 and TRBJ1-1, the complete variable domain is DTGVSQNPRHKITKRGQNVTFRCDPISEHNRLYWYRQTLGQGPEFLTYFQNEAQLEKSRLLSDRFSAERPKGSFSTLEIQRTEQGDSAMYLCASSSQGQRGTEAFFGQGTRLTVV.

This chain uses TRBV6-5 with TRBJ2-3; TRBD1 agrees at 11 bases. The ends lost 9 bases at V and 5 bases at J; junction bases unmatched: 7. CDR3 length: 14 amino acids. Looked up from germline, CDR1 is MNHEY and CDR2 is SVGAGI. CDR3 sequence: CASTGQGAGDTQYF. Here the CDR3 DNA reads TGTGCCAGTACTGGACAGGGGGCGGGAGATACGCAGTATTTT.

The chain carries TRBV7-2 and TRBJ2-7; the match to TRBD1 covers 9 bases. The length of the CDR3 is 14 residues. Germline CDR1 and CDR2: SGHTA and FQGNSA. Trimming removed 7 bases from V and 6 bases from J; junction bases left unmatched: 10. The CDR3 DNA reads as TGTGCCAGCACCTCGGGACAGGGTCCCCTCGAGCAGTACTTC. This encodes CASTSGQGPLEQYF.

This chain joins TRBV2 and TRBJ1-5, with 8 bases lining up with TRBD1. The CDR3 runs to 16 residues. The V and J ends lost 3 bases and 6 bases, in that order; junction bases with no gene match: 10. Germline assignment: CDR1 SNHLY and CDR2 FYNNEI. CDR3 residues: CASSEGGRGLGQPQHF. CDR3 sequence (DNA): TGTGCCAGCAGTGAGGGGGGCAGGGGGCTGGGTCAGCCCCAGCATTTT.

The chain employs TRBV2 and TRBJ2-4; TRBD1 matches 7 bases. The germline gives CDR1 SNHLY, CDR2 FYNNEI. This CDR3 contains 15 residues. V shed 2 bases and J 3 bases; nucleotides not matched to a gene: 4. The CDR3 DNA follows: TGTGCCAGCAGTGAAAAGGGGGCAGGCAAAAACATTCAGTACTTC. It encodes CASSEKGAGKNIQYF.

This chain links TRBV12-3 or TRBV12-4 with TRBJ2-1; D is possibly TRBD2 (6 bases). The V gene lost 8 bases and the J gene lost 9 bases, with 8 bases spanning the gap. This CDR3 contains 10 residues. The CDR3 DNA reads as TGTGCCAGCGGGGGGATTGAGCAGTTCTTC. Encoded protein: CASGGIEQFF.

The CDR3 here is CASSSRVAGGLGTDTQYF. The CDR3 coding sequence is TGTGCCAGCAGCTCTAGGGTAGCGGGGGGGCTTGGCACAGATACGCAGTATTTT. The chain employs TRBV7-9 and TRBJ2-3, with 11 positions matching TRBD2. The CDR3 has 18 amino acids. The J segment lost 1 base and the V segment lost 4 bases, leaving 10 bases of the junction unmatched. From germline, CDR1 is SEHNR and CDR2 FQNEAQ (reference sequence).

The chain links TRBV12-5 to TRBJ1-1, with no clear D. Germline-derived CDR1 and CDR2 are LGHNT and FRNRAP. Between the trimmed V and J ends, which lost 3 bases and 1 base, there was a span of 9 bases. The CDR3 runs to 14 residues. CDR3 bases: TGTGCTAGTGGTTTATTCCCGGGGAACACTGAAGCTTTCTTT. Residues: CASGLFPGNTEAFF.

The chain is built from TRBV6-2 or TRBV6-3 and TRBJ2-3, with 9 positions matching TRBD2. The CDR3 has 21 residues. V trimming: 2 bases; J trimming: 0 bases; junction bases outside the gene matches: 18. Germline V gene data show CDR1 as MNHEY and CDR2 as SVGEGT. The CDR3 bases are TGTGCCAGCAGTTACCCCATTGTGAGCGGGGGGTCACCCCTGAGCACAGATACGCAGTATTTT. Its translation is CASSYPIVSGGSPLSTDTQYF.

The rearrangement links TRBV28 to TRBJ1-5; 9 bases align to TRBD1. The germline V gene has CDR1 MDHEN and CDR2 SYDVKM. J gave up 5 bases and V 6 bases, and 5 bases lay outside the gene matches. The CDR3 consists of 14 residues. The CDR3 is CASSITGGHQPQHF. CDR3 bases: TGTGCCAGCAGCATTACAGGGGGCCATCAGCCCCAGCATTTT.

Turning to this clone: Other DNA sequences in the sample encode the same CDR3. The chain is built from TRBV29-1 and TRBJ2-3; the match to TRBD2 covers 8 bases. V lost 3 bases, J lost 3 bases, and 8 bases stayed unmatched. This CDR3 has 15 residues. Germline V gives CDR1 SQVTM, CDR2 ANQGSEA. CDR3 sequence (DNA): TGCAGCGTTGAGGGAGCGGGGGTGGGGACAGATACGCAGTATTTT. Its translation: CSVEGAGVGTDTQYF.

V usage is TRBV5-8 and J usage is TRBJ1-4; 8 bases line up with TRBD1. Germline CDR1 reads SGHTS; CDR2 reads YDEGEE. Germline trimming cut 4 bases from V and 4 bases from J; bases unmatched to any gene: 6. The CDR3 length is 15 residues. DNA of the CDR3: TGTGCCAGCAGCGACCGGACAGGGCTTAATGAAAAACTGTTTTTT. It codes for CASSDRTGLNEKLFF.

The genes are TRBV18 and TRBJ1-4; no reliable D call. The V gene's germline CDR1 is KGHSH and CDR2 LQKENI. V was trimmed by 0 bases and J by 0 bases, leaving 20 bases between them. This CDR3 has 20 amino acids. The CDR3 sequence is CASSPPVGVGRDATNEKLFF. DNA for the CDR3: TGTGCCAGCTCACCACCGGTCGGGGTCGGGAGAGACGCAACTAATGAAAAACTGTTTTTT.

The rearrangement uses TRBV28 and TRBJ1-2; a weak D match, TRBD1 (6 bases). Germline assignment: CDR1 MDHEN and CDR2 SYDVKM. The CDR3 spans 12 residues. In DNA form, the CDR3 reads TGTGCGTGGGGGGGCGGCTTCGTCGGCTACACCTTC. Its translation: CAWGGGFVGYTF.

The gene calls are TRBV30 and TRBJ1-5, with TRBD1 as a possible D gene (5 bases). V was trimmed by 0 bases and J by 1 base, leaving 13 bases between them. The CDR3 has 16 amino acids. Per the germline V gene, CDR1 is GTSNPN and CDR2 is SVGIG (reference sequence). The DNA of the CDR3 is TGTGCCTGGAGTGTACTGGGGCCCGGGAGCAATCAGCCCCAGCATTTT. Translated, it gives CAWSVLGPGSNQPQHF.

The J gene is TRBJ2-7, the V gene TRBV19, with D perhaps matching TRBD1 (7 bases). Trimming pared 3 bases from V and 3 bases from J, leaving 18 bases between. The germline CDR1 and CDR2 sequences are LNHDA and SQIVND (reference sequence). There are 16 residues in the CDR3. The CDR3 here is CASSILGGTELYEQYF. The CDR3 region has the DNA TGTGCCAGTAGTATTCTTGGCGGGACAGAGCTCTACGAGCAGTACTTC.

CDR3 amino acids: CASSASWTLAAHYEQYF. As DNA, the CDR3 is TGTGCCAGCAGCGCATCATGGACACTAGCCGCACACTACGAGCAGTACTTC. This chain links TRBV7-8 with TRBJ2-7; a possible D gene is TRBD2 (6 bases). This CDR3 has 17 residues. Trimming removed 5 bases at V and 3 bases at J, with 23 bases between. Germline V gene data show CDR1 as SGHVS and CDR2 as FQNEAQ. Using reference TRBV7-8 and TRBJ2-7 for the parts outside the CDR3, the full variable domain is GAGVSQSPRYKVAKRGQDVALRCDPISGHVSLFWYQQALGQGPEFLTYFQNEAQLDKSGLPSDRFFAERPEGSVSTLKIQRTQQEDSAVYLCASSASWTLAAHYEQYFGPGTRLTVT.

The chain carries TRBV7-2 and TRBJ1-3, with 11 bases aligning to TRBD1. The CDR3 extends over 15 amino acids. The germline V gene encodes CDR1 SGHTA and CDR2 FQGNSA. The J segment lost 4 bases and the V segment lost 5 bases, leaving 4 bases of the junction unmatched. The CDR3 protein is CASSPWTGGGNTIYF. The CDR3 nucleotides read TGTGCCAGCAGCCCCTGGACAGGGGGCGGAAACACCATATATTTT.

V gene TRBV14 combines with J gene TRBJ2-3; unclear D gene. V lost 1 base, J lost 1 base, and 12 bases lay in between. This CDR3 spans 16 amino acids. Germline values: CDR1 SGHDN, CDR2 FVKESK. The DNA of the CDR3 is TGTGCCAGCAGCCAAGTCATAAGCGTTGGCACAGATACGCAGTATTTT. Translation gives CASSQVISVGTDTQYF.

The table lists this clone with a few counts. The chain joins TRBV14 to TRBJ2-2; TRBD2 matches at 7 bases. The trim removed 6 bases at V and 5 bases at J, leaving 3 bases unmatched. The CDR3 runs to 13 residues. CDR1 is SGHDN, CDR2 FVKESK, per germline. DNA of the CDR3: TGTGCCAGCAGACTGGGGGGGACCGGGGAGCTGTTTTTT. Encoded protein: CASRLGGTGELFF.

The chain links TRBV6-6 to TRBJ2-7, with a possible D match to TRBD1 (6 bases). Germline V gene data show CDR1 as MNHNY and CDR2 as SVGAGI (reference sequence). V shed 4 bases and J shed 7 bases, with 17 bases lying between them. This CDR3 contains 14 residues. CDR3 in amino acids: CASSFDRTLGEQYF. Written as DNA, the CDR3 is TGTGCCAGCAGTTTCGACAGGACCTTGGGGGAGCAGTACTTC.

This clone has only one observation. The V call is TRBV3-1 (or the pseudogene TRBV3-2), the J call TRBJ2-7; D is possibly TRBD1 (6 bases). Per germline, CDR1 LGHDT and CDR2 YNNKEL (reference sequence). V lost 0 bases and J 0 bases, leaving 33 bases between the germline ends. This CDR3 contains 23 residues. The chain's CDR3 is CASSQEGALPQGPITGPSYEQYF. The CDR3 DNA sequence: TGTGCCAGCAGCCAAGAGGGGGCCCTACCCCAGGGGCCGATAACAGGACCCTCCTACGAGCAGTACTTC.